This passage covers 27 T cell receptor beta chains from one sample sequenced in a study of blood T cell repertoires in COVID-19. This table comes from immunoSEQ multiplex PCR, and its TCRdb copy is limited to in-frame clones, with some not included. The sample holds more than 300,000 clones, about 90% seen once. Sequenced input: peripheral blood. These TCRs come from a woman in her seventies with COVID-19, enrolled during active disease.

The J gene is TRBJ2-1, the V gene TRBV2, with D possibly matching TRBD2 (6 bases). Trimming cost V 6 bases and J 10 bases, with 19 bases left between them. Germline-derived CDR1 and CDR2 are SNHLY and FYNNEI. This CDR3 region has 14 residues. CDR3 bases: TGTGCCAGCAGCCCTTCCGGGGGAAAGCTGGAGCAGTTCTTC. Translating it yields CASSPSGGKLEQFF.

This chain joins TRBV5-1 and TRBJ2-1, with D possibly TRBD2 on 5 matching bases. The V gene's germline CDR1 is SGHRS and CDR2 YFSETQ. V lost 5 bases and J 5 bases, leaving 20 bases between the germline ends. The CDR3 totals 16 residues. The CDR3 DNA reads TGCGCCAGCAGGCCTCTTCCCGGGAATCTAAACAATGAGCAGTTCTTC. Amino acid sequence: CASRPLPGNLNNEQFF.

J is TRBJ2-7 and V is TRBV28, with D unclear. Germline-derived CDR1 and CDR2 are MDHEN and SYDVKM. V was pared by 0 bases and J by 2 bases, with 5 bases between. The CDR3 totals 13 residues. CDR3 nucleotide sequence: TGTGCCAGCAGTTTATGGGCCCCCTACGAGCAGTACTTC. It specifies CASSLWAPYEQYF.

This chain links TRBV15 with TRBJ1-1; tentatively, D is TRBD1 (5 bases). In germline, CDR1 is LNHNV, CDR2 YYDKDF (reference sequence). V was shortened by 3 bases and J by 7 bases, with 21 bases between the two germline ends. The CDR3 totals 16 residues. The CDR3 spells CATSRVLLGLSDEAFF. The DNA for the CDR3 is TGTGCCACCAGCAGGGTACTCCTGGGACTCTCGGATGAAGCTTTCTTT.

This chain joins TRBV5-8 and TRBJ2-3, with a tentative D call TRBD2 (6 bases). V gave up 0 bases and J gave up 3 bases, with 11 bases separating them. The germline gives CDR1 SGHTS, CDR2 YDEGEE. This CDR3 has 15 amino acids. For the CDR3, the DNA is TGTGCCAGCAGCTTGGACGGGGGTGGGACAGATACGCAGTATTTT. Encoded protein: CASSLDGGGTDTQYF.

This clone was recorded only once. The CDR3 nucleotides are TGTGCCAGCAGCTCCCGCGGACAGTACACTGAAGCTTTCTTT. Translation gives CASSSRGQYTEAFF. The chain combines TRBV7-2 with TRBJ1-1, with D possibly matching TRBD1 (6 bases). Germline CDR1 is SGHTA and CDR2 is FQGNSA. With 4 bases removed from V and 3 bases from J, the gap between germline ends came to 12 bases. The CDR3 consists of 14 residues.

As concerns this clone: A much larger clone lies a single base off, so this may be a read error. This CDR3 is CASSPRQGNTEAFF. The DNA of the CDR3 is TGTGCCAGCAGCCCCAGACAGGGGAACACTGAAGCTTTCTTT. The chain joins TRBV13 to TRBJ1-1; 7 bases fit TRBD1. Germline CDR1 and CDR2: PRHDT and FYEKMQ (reference sequence). The V gene end was trimmed by 5 bases and the J gene end by 1 base; junction bases not matched to a gene: 4. The length of the CDR3 is 14 residues.

This chain uses TRBV29-1 with TRBJ1-2; possible D gene TRBD1, 5 bases. The CDR3 runs 12 residues. The V gene lost 4 bases and the J gene lost 5 bases, with 11 bases spanning the gap. The V gene's germline CDR1 is SQVTM and CDR2 ANQGSEA. CDR3 sequence reads: CSVVGVGYGYTF. The CDR3 DNA is TGCAGCGTTGTAGGGGTCGGGTATGGCTACACCTTC.

V gene TRBV12-5 combines with J gene TRBJ2-3; D is perhaps TRBD2 (5 bases). The CDR3 runs 14 residues. Germline V gene sequence: CDR1 LGHNT, CDR2 FRNRAP. Trimming stripped 6 bases from V and 2 bases from J, with 12 bases between. CDR3 DNA sequence: TGTGCTAGTGGCACGGGGTCAATCACAGATACGCAGTATTTT. Amino acids: CASGTGSITDTQYF.

The CDR3: CASSSDRQGVEQYF. Here the CDR3 DNA reads TGTGCCAGCAGCTCGGACAGACAGGGGGTCGAGCAGTACTTC. The J gene is TRBJ2-7, the V gene TRBV7-9; 9 bases fit TRBD1. This CDR3 has 14 amino acids. The germline V gene has CDR1 SEHNR and CDR2 FQNEAQ (reference sequence). Unmatched junction bases numbered 7, after V lost 4 bases and J lost 6 bases. The variable domain in full, completed from reference TRBV7-9 and TRBJ2-7, reads DTGVSQNPRHKITKRGQNVTFRCDPISEHNRLYWYRQTLGQGPEFLTYFQNEAQLEKSRLLSDRFSAERPKGSFSTLEIQRTEQGDSAMYLCASSSDRQGVEQYFGPGTRLTVT.

The chain uses TRBV12-3 or TRBV12-4 and TRBJ1-1; D perhaps matches TRBD1 (5 bases). V lost 6 bases to trimming and J lost 1 base, with 9 bases between them. CDR3 size: 13 residues. The CDR3, as DNA: TGTGCCAGCAGGGTAGGACAGAACACTGAAGCTTTCTTT. This codes for CASRVGQNTEAFF.

The genes are TRBV28 and TRBJ1-1; D is uncertain. Germline assignment: CDR1 MDHEN and CDR2 SYDVKM. The CDR3 length is 11 residues. V was clipped by 3 bases and J by 10 bases, with 9 bases between them. CDR3 sequence: CASSFKERAFF. CDR3 in DNA: TGTGCCAGCAGTTTCAAAGAGAGAGCTTTCTTT.

The chain links TRBV12-1 to TRBJ1-5; no DNA check was done on the table's D call, TRBD1. TRBV12-1 is a pseudogene segment. The CDR3 covers 14 residues. The CDR3 protein is CASSLSDRVQPQHF. The CDR3 DNA follows: TGTGCCAGCAGCTTGTCCGACAGGGTCCAGCCCCAGCATTTT.

There are many counts of this clone. This chain uses TRBV5-1 with TRBJ2-7, with D perhaps TRBD1 (5 bases). There are 15 residues in the CDR3. Between the trimmed V and J ends, which lost 0 bases and 3 bases, there was a span of 13 bases. CDR1 SGHRS and CDR2 YFSETQ come from the germline V gene. The CDR3 DNA is TGCGCCAGCAGCTTGGATAGACAGAAGTACTACGAGCAGTACTTC. It encodes CASSLDRQKYYEQYF. The whole variable domain, remainder taken from reference TRBV5-1 and TRBJ2-7, is KAGVTQTPRYLIKTRGQQVTLSCSPISGHRSVSWYQQTPGQGLQFLFEYFSETQRNKGNFPGRFSGRQFSNSRSEMNVSTLELGDSALYLCASSLDRQKYYEQYFGPGTRLTVT.

The chain carries TRBV27 and TRBJ1-2; possible D gene TRBD1, 6 bases. Germline CDR1 is MNHEY and CDR2 is SMNVEV (reference sequence). Trimming removed 2 bases from V and 5 bases from J, with 12 bases in between. The CDR3 sequence is 14 residues long. CDR3 bases: TGTGCCAGCAGTTTAAAGCAGGGGATTTATGGCTACACCTTC. Its protein product is CASSLKQGIYGYTF.

The chain combines TRBV5-1 with TRBJ1-4; 8 nucleotides agree with TRBD1. Per the germline V gene, CDR1 is SGHRS and CDR2 is YFSETQ. The CDR3 sequence is 17 residues long. The V segment lost 1 base and the J segment 0 bases; nucleotides outside the gene matches: 5. The chain's CDR3 is CASSLRGQATTNEKLFF. Written as DNA, the CDR3 is TGCGCCAGCAGCTTGAGGGGACAGGCCACAACTAATGAAAAACTGTTTTTT.

The chain is built from TRBV11-2 and TRBJ2-7; 9 nucleotides align to TRBD1. With V trimmed by 1 base and J by 3 bases, 10 bases remained unmatched. The CDR3 covers 17 residues. Germline V gene sequence: CDR1 SGHAT, CDR2 FQNNGV. This CDR3 is CASSLAIGQGPGYEQYF. Written as DNA, the CDR3 is TGTGCCAGCAGCTTAGCCATAGGACAGGGGCCTGGCTACGAGCAGTACTTC.

The rearrangement links TRBV10-1 to TRBJ2-5; 7 positions agree with TRBD1. This CDR3 is 14 amino acids long. J was trimmed by 5 bases and V by 3 bases; bases with no gene match: 6. Germline CDR1 is WNHNN and CDR2 is SYGVQD (reference sequence). The CDR3 nucleotides read TGCGCCAGCAGTGACCAGGGGGTTGGGGAGACCCAGTACTTC. It is translated as CASSDQGVGETQYF.

The CDR3 region is CASNPDRASTDTQYF. The CDR3 DNA is TGTGCCAGCAACCCGGACAGGGCGAGCACAGATACGCAGTATTTT. The V call is TRBV2, the J call TRBJ2-3; 8 nucleotides agree with TRBD1. This CDR3 region has 15 residues. The germline gives CDR1 SNHLY, CDR2 FYNNEI. J was trimmed by 0 bases and V by 7 bases; bases with no gene match: 6.

V usage is TRBV7-2 and J usage is TRBJ1-3; maybe TRBD1 (6 bases). CDR3 size: 15 residues. V lost 2 bases and J 3 bases, leaving 11 bases between the germline ends. The germline gives CDR1 SGHTA, CDR2 FQGNSA. The CDR3 is CASSLQGWGGNTIYF. CDR3 coding DNA: TGTGCCAGCAGCTTACAGGGGTGGGGTGGAAACACCATATATTTT.

The rearrangement joins TRBV24-1 to TRBJ2-3, with D unresolved. CDR1 is KGHDR and CDR2 is SFDVKD in the germline V gene. The V end was cut by 5 bases, the J end by 2 bases, with 13 bases between. The CDR3 is 15 residues long. CDR3 in amino acids: CATSANFDTTDTQYF. The DNA of the CDR3 is TGTGCCACCAGTGCTAACTTTGACACCACAGATACGCAGTATTTT.

A few counts support this clone. Other nucleotide sequences from this sample produce the same CDR3. The chain carries TRBV5-1 and TRBJ2-7, with TRBD1 matching over 8 bases. The V gene end was trimmed by 5 bases and the J gene end by 4 bases; junction bases not matched to a gene: 8. This CDR3 comprises 14 residues. From germline, CDR1 is SGHRS and CDR2 YFSETQ. CDR3 nucleotide sequence: TGCGCCAGCAGTTCCGGGACAGGTGGATACGAGCAGTACTTC. As protein: CASSSGTGGYEQYF. Filled out from reference TRBV5-1 and TRBJ2-7, the complete variable domain reads KAGVTQTPRYLIKTRGQQVTLSCSPISGHRSVSWYQQTPGQGLQFLFEYFSETQRNKGNFPGRFSGRQFSNSRSEMNVSTLELGDSALYLCASSSGTGGYEQYFGPGTRLTVT.

This clone occurred once. The chain links TRBV5-1 to TRBJ2-3; D is ambiguous. Trimming left V 0 bases short and J 4 bases short, with 9 bases between. This CDR3 spans 14 amino acids. Looked up from germline, CDR1 is SGHRS and CDR2 is YFSETQ. CDR3 amino acids: CASSLVVNSDTQYF. For the CDR3, the DNA is TGCGCCAGCAGCTTGGTCGTAAACTCAGATACGCAGTATTTT.

The chain employs TRBV6-5 and TRBJ1-2; D is possibly TRBD1 (5 bases). CDR1 is MNHEY, CDR2 SVGAGI, per germline. The germline V and J ends were trimmed by 6 bases and 2 bases, with 16 bases remaining between them. The CDR3 is 15 amino acids. The CDR3 sequence is CASSRLGGNNYGYTF. CDR3 nucleotides: TGTGCCAGCAGCAGGCTCGGGGGGAACAACTATGGCTACACCTTC.

The chain employs TRBV5-4 and TRBJ2-3, with 10 nucleotides matching TRBD2. The germline CDR1 and CDR2 sequences are SGHNT and YYREEE (reference sequence). This CDR3 has 18 residues. V gave up 2 bases and J gave up 6 bases; unmatched junction bases: 15. CDR3 nucleotide sequence: TGTGCCAGCAGCTTCCTAACGCCGGGACTAGCGTGGGATGATACGCAGTATTTT. As protein: CASSFLTPGLAWDDTQYF. The full variable domain, completed using reference TRBV5-4 and TRBJ2-3, is ETGVTQSPTHLIKTRGQQVTLRCSSQSGHNTVSWYQQALGQGPQFIFQYYREEENGRGNFPPRFSGLQFPNYSSELNVNALELDDSALYLCASSFLTPGLAWDDTQYFGPGTRLTVL.

The V call is TRBV11-3, the J call TRBJ2-5; 8 positions match TRBD1. Germline V gives CDR1 SGHNT, CDR2 YENEEA. The J segment lost 4 bases and the V segment lost 5 bases, leaving 3 bases of the junction unmatched. The CDR3 runs to 13 residues. The DNA of the CDR3 is TGTGCCAGCAGCCCCGGGACAGGAGAGACCCAGTACTTC. Translation: CASSPGTGETQYF.

This clone is a singleton in its sample. Other nucleotide sequences from this sample produce the same CDR3. The chain links TRBV15 to TRBJ1-3; 10 bases are shared with TRBD1. Germline loops: CDR1 LNHNV, CDR2 YYDKDF (reference sequence). CDR3 length: 15 amino acids. V gave up 3 bases and J gave up 1 base; unmatched junction bases: 0. The CDR3 nucleotides are TGTGCCACCAGCAGGGACAGGGGGTCTGGAAACACCATATATTTT. Translation: CATSRDRGSGNTIYF. Full variable domain (remainder filled in from reference TRBV15 and TRBJ1-3): DAMVIQNPRYQVTQFGKPVTLSCSQTLNHNVMYWYQQKSSQAPKLLFHYYDKDFNNEADTPDNFQSRRPNTSFCFLDIRSPGLGDTAMYLCATSRDRGSGNTIYFGEGSWLTVV.